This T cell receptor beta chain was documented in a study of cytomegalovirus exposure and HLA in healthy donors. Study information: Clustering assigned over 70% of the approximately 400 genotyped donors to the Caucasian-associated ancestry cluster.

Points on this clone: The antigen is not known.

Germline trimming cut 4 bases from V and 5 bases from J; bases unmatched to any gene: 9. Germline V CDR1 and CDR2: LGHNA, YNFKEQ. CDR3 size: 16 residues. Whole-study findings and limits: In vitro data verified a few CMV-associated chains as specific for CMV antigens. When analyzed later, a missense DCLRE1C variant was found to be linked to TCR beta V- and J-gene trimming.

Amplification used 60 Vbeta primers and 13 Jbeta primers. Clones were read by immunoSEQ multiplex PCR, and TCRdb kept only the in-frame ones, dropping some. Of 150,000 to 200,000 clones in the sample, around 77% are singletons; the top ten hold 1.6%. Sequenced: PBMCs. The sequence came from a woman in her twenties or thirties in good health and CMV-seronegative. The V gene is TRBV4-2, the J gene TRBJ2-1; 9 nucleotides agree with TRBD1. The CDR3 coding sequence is TGTGCCAGCAGCCGAGCCGGGACAGGGCCGAACAATGAGCAGTTCTTC. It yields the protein CASSRAGTGPNNEQFF.